The 26 T cell receptor beta chains reported below all come from one sample, sequenced in a study of monozygotic twins with inflammatory bowel disease. TCRdb re-called the 5' RACE reads and catalogs CDR3 proteins one per entry, DNA excluded. The sample includes about 380,000 distinct CDR3 sequences. Specimen: blood. These receptor sequences come from a human donor with ulcerative colitis or Crohn's disease, or a healthy co-twin of an affected twin (not recorded which).

This sequence joins TRBV10-3 and TRBJ1-1; as DNA is missing, the TRBD1 call by TCRdb cannot be tested. This CDR3 is built from 14 residues. Germline lookup yields CDR1 ENHRY and CDR2 SYGVKD. CDR3 sequence: CAISPGQGNTEAFF.

The V gene is TRBV5-6, the J gene TRBJ1-2; the TCRdb call, TRBD1, lacks DNA for checking. The CDR3 has 14 residues. From germline, CDR1 is SGHDT and CDR2 YYEEEE. This chain's CDR3 is CASSLVGARYGYTF.

The genes are TRBV13 and TRBJ2-5; no DNA is available, so the TRBD1 call from TCRdb remains unchecked. There are 15 residues in the CDR3. Germline V CDR1 and CDR2: PRHDT, FYEKMQ (reference sequence). CDR3 loop: CASTKREGGQETQYF.

The genes are TRBV6-5 and TRBJ1-2. The CDR3 sequence is 12 residues long. CDR1 and CDR2 from the germline V gene are MNHEY and SVGAGI. This chain's CDR3 is CASSYGPSGYTF.

CDR3 amino acids: CASQTGDTEAFF. The chain uses TRBV5-1 and TRBJ1-1; the TCRdb call, TRBD1, lacks DNA for checking. The germline CDR1 and CDR2 sequences are SGHRS and YFSETQ. The CDR3 is 12 residues long. Looking up the rest from reference TRBV5-1 and TRBJ1-1 gives the full variable domain: KAGVTQTPRYLIKTRGQQVTLSCSPISGHRSVSWYQQTPGQGLQFLFEYFSETQRNKGNFPGRFSGRQFSNSRSEMNVSTLELGDSALYLCASQTGDTEAFFGQGTRLTVV.

V and J are TRBV28 and TRBJ1-3. Germline V gene data show CDR1 as MDHEN and CDR2 as SYDVKM. CDR3 length equals 15 residues. The CDR3: CASSLREISGNTIYF.

The V gene is TRBV4-3, the J gene TRBJ2-1; TCRdb designates TRBD1, a call that cannot be tested without DNA. Germline V gene lookup returns CDR1 LGHNA and CDR2 YSLEER. The CDR3 spans 14 residues. The CDR3: CASSQAGTHNEQFF.

The genes are TRBV11-3 and TRBJ2-4; TCRdb indicates TRBD1, and absent DNA this call remains unverified. This CDR3 region has 13 residues. Germline V gene data show CDR1 as SGHNT and CDR2 as YENEEA. The CDR3 region is CASAGVDKNIQYF.

The chain couples TRBV19 to TRBJ1-5; the TCRdb D gene call, TRBD1, has no DNA to confirm it. The germline V gene has CDR1 LNHDA and CDR2 SQIVND (reference sequence). CDR3 length equals 15 residues. This CDR3 reads CASSRGRDRNQPQHF.

This rearrangement joins TRBV7-6 to TRBJ2-7; no DNA is available, so the TRBD1 call from TCRdb remains unchecked. The length of the CDR3 is 14 residues. The germline CDR1 and CDR2 sequences are SGHVS and FNYEAQ. The CDR3 is CASSSGTGAYEQYF.

The chain has TRBV6-1 and TRBJ2-1; TCRdb designates TRBD1, a call that cannot be tested without DNA. The length of the CDR3 is 14 residues. Germline V lookup: CDR1 MNHNS, CDR2 SASEGT. CDR3 region: CATVPDGRYNEQFF.

The CDR3 sequence is CASSDPPRNEQFF. The rearrangement joins TRBV6-4 to TRBJ2-1; TCRdb reports TRBD2, a call that lacks DNA to check it against. Germline V gene data show CDR1 as MRHNA and CDR2 as SNTAGT. This CDR3 has 13 residues.

The gene calls are TRBV7-2 and TRBJ2-2; the TCRdb call, TRBD1, lacks DNA for checking. The V gene's germline CDR1 is SGHTA and CDR2 FQGNSA. The CDR3 runs 14 residues. The CDR3 protein is CASSYRAGTGELFF.

The V and J genes are TRBV5-6 and TRBJ1-1; TCRdb lists TRBD1, though no DNA is available to test this call. This CDR3 contains 16 residues. Germline CDR1 and CDR2: SGHDT and YYEEEE. CDR3 amino acids: CASSLVRWAGDTEAFF. Looking up the rest from reference TRBV5-6 and TRBJ1-1 gives the full variable domain: DAGVTQSPTHLIKTRGQQVTLRCSPKSGHDTVSWYQQALGQGPQFIFQYYEEEERQRGNFPDRFSGHQFPNYSSELNVNALLLGDSALYLCASSLVRWAGDTEAFFGQGTRLTVV.

The chain recombines TRBV11-2 with TRBJ1-5; TCRdb proposes TRBD1, but this gene call is untestable without DNA. The CDR3 extends over 15 amino acids. CDR1 is SGHAT and CDR2 is FQNNGV in the germline V gene. The CDR3 region is CASSAATASNQPQHF. The variable domain in full, completed from reference TRBV11-2 and TRBJ1-5, reads EAGVAQSPRYKIIEKRQSVAFWCNPISGHATLYWYQQILGQGPKLLIQFQNNGVVDDSQLPKDRFSAERLKGVDSTLKIQPAKLEDSAVYLCASSAATASNQPQHFGDGTRLSIL.

This sequence joins TRBV12-3 or TRBV12-4 and TRBJ2-2; TCRdb names TRBD2, which stays unverified in the absence of DNA. The CDR3 covers 13 residues. CDR3 region: CASTPGEAGELFF.

The rearrangement joins TRBV9 to TRBJ2-2; without DNA, the TCRdb call of TRBD1 cannot be checked. CDR1 and CDR2 (germline): SGDLS, YYNGEE. The CDR3 length is 16 residues. The CDR3 reads CASNVRGDASTGELFF. Full variable domain (outside the CDR3, taken from reference TRBV9 and TRBJ2-2): DSGVTQTPKHLITATGQRVTLRCSPRSGDLSVYWYQQSLDQGLQFLIQYYNGEERAKGNILERFSAQQFPDLHSELNLSSLELGDSALYFCASNVRGDASTGELFFGEGSRLTVL.

The chain has TRBV20-1 and TRBJ2-5; checking the TCRdb D call of TRBD1 is not possible without DNA. This CDR3 contains 14 residues. Germline CDR1 DFQATT, CDR2 SNEGSKA (reference sequence). The CDR3: CSASGDRVQETQYF.

This chain uses TRBV5-1 with TRBJ1-1; TCRdb names TRBD1, which stays unverified in the absence of DNA. CDR3 length: 15 amino acids. Germline V gives CDR1 SGHRS, CDR2 YFSETQ. CDR3 in amino acids: CASSYRQAVSAEAFF.

This chain connects TRBV6-2 or TRBV6-3 to TRBJ1-6; no DNA is available, so the TRBD1 call from TCRdb remains unchecked. The germline V gene encodes CDR1 MNHEY and CDR2 SVGEGT. The CDR3 runs 13 residues. The CDR3 sequence: CASSAALGAPLHF.

V and J are TRBV11-2 and TRBJ2-5; TCRdb calls TRBD2, which cannot be checked without DNA. Germline CDR1 is SGHAT and CDR2 is FQNNGV. The CDR3 length is 17 residues. The CDR3 sequence: CASSLGVTRGLQETQYF. The variable domain in full, with the rest retrieved from reference TRBV11-2 and TRBJ2-5, is EAGVAQSPRYKIIEKRQSVAFWCNPISGHATLYWYQQILGQGPKLLIQFQNNGVVDDSQLPKDRFSAERLKGVDSTLKIQPAKLEDSAVYLCASSLGVTRGLQETQYFGPGTRLLVL.

This chain joins TRBV12-3 or TRBV12-4 and TRBJ2-3; TCRdb names TRBD1, which stays unverified in the absence of DNA. The CDR3 loop spans 16 amino acids. CDR3 loop: CASSEGSGGRGDTQYF.

V gene TRBV5-1 combines with J gene TRBJ2-1; lacking DNA, the TRBD1 call made by TCRdb goes unchecked. Per germline, CDR1 SGHRS and CDR2 YFSETQ. The CDR3 is 16 residues long. CDR3 region: CASSPQPGQGNNEQFF.

The rearrangement joins TRBV7-3 to TRBJ2-3; TCRdb's D gene call, TRBD2, goes unchecked for lack of DNA. The CDR3 consists of 15 residues. Germline V gene data show CDR1 as SGHTA and CDR2 as FQGTGA. The CDR3 loop is CASSHRSRRADTQYF.

The CDR3 protein is CASRPQTGKAKLFF. This chain uses TRBV7-2 with TRBJ1-4; the D gene TCRdb calls, TRBD1, cannot be checked with no DNA. The CDR3 contains 14 residues. Germline V CDR1 and CDR2: SGHTA, FQGNSA. Variable domain in full (rest from reference TRBV7-2 and TRBJ1-4): GAGVSQSPSNKVTEKGKDVELRCDPISGHTALYWYRQSLGQGLEFLIYFQGNSAPDKSGLPSDRFSAERTGGSVSTLTIQRTQQEDSAVYLCASRPQTGKAKLFFGSGTQLSVL.

V gene TRBV18 combines with J gene TRBJ2-6; TCRdb gives TRBD1 as the D gene, but with no DNA this cannot be confirmed. The CDR3 covers 19 residues. Germline V CDR1 and CDR2: KGHSH, LQKENI. This CDR3 reads CASLPQGQRRLSGANVLTF.